What follows are 29 T cell receptor beta chains derived from one specimen sequenced in a study. A single record per CDR3 protein comes from TCRdb applying MiXCR to the 5' RACE reads. Counted here are roughly 54,000 distinct CDR3 sequences, roughly a sixth occurring once; the ten biggest clones make up around 2.3%. Material for sequencing was naive CD4+ T cells sorted from blood. Subset defined: naive CD4+ T cells, CD4+CD45RA+CD25-. Source of these receptors: a female donor with breast cancer.

This clonotype has just a few counts. This chain joins TRBV11-2 and TRBJ2-2, with D tentatively TRBD1 (5 bases). Germline CDR1 and CDR2: SGHAT and FQNNGV. Trimming cost V 5 bases and J 0 bases, with 10 bases left between them. This CDR3 spans 15 amino acids. The CDR3 reads CASSPGYANTGELFF. The CDR3 coding sequence is TGTGCCAGCAGCCCAGGGTACGCGAACACCGGGGAGCTGTTTTTT. Using reference TRBV11-2 and TRBJ2-2 for the parts outside the CDR3, the full variable domain is EAGVAQSPRYKIIEKRQSVAFWCNPISGHATLYWYQQILGQGPKLLIQFQNNGVVDDSQLPKDRFSAERLKGVDSTLKIQPAKLEDSAVYLCASSPGYANTGELFFGEGSRLTVL.

The chain has TRBV4-2 and TRBJ2-1, with D maybe TRBD2 (6 bases). CDR3 size: 15 residues. Trimming stripped 0 bases from V and 14 bases from J, with 20 bases between. The germline V gene has CDR1 LGHNA and CDR2 YNFKEQ. Here the CDR3 DNA reads TGTGCCAGCAGCCAAGATGCAGGGAGGTCGGCCAAGGAGTTCTTC. It translates to CASSQDAGRSAKEFF.

The rearrangement uses TRBV5-5 and TRBJ2-2, with unresolved D. Trimming removed 2 bases at V and 0 bases at J, with 5 bases between. The CDR3 contains 14 residues. The germline CDR1 and CDR2 sequences are SGHKS and YYEKEE (reference sequence). CDR3 protein: CASSLSTNTGELFF. CDR3 coding DNA: TGTGCCAGCAGCTTAAGTACGAACACCGGGGAGCTGTTTTTT.

To note about this clonotype: The junction shows a germline mismatch at one end, possibly a read error. The chain joins TRBV5-1 to TRBJ2-3; D gene unclear. Germline values: CDR1 SGHRS, CDR2 YFSETQ. The CDR3 is made up of 15 amino acids. In nucleotides, the CDR3 is TGCGCCAGCAGCTTGAATGTTTTGTCAGCAGATACGCACTATTTT. It codes for CASSLNVLSADTHYF.

This clonotype was seen a few times. This chain connects TRBV5-1 to TRBJ2-5, with 8 bases identical to TRBD1. The length of the CDR3 is 15 residues. Losses at the gene ends were 0 bases for V and 4 bases for J; bases not matched to a gene: 5. The germline V gene encodes CDR1 SGHRS and CDR2 YFSETQ. CDR3 region: CASSLAQDRGETQYF. The CDR3, as DNA: TGCGCCAGCAGCTTGGCCCAAGACAGGGGAGAGACCCAGTACTTC. The full variable domain, its missing parts supplied by reference TRBV5-1 and TRBJ2-5, is KAGVTQTPRYLIKTRGQQVTLSCSPISGHRSVSWYQQTPGQGLQFLFEYFSETQRNKGNFPGRFSGRQFSNSRSEMNVSTLELGDSALYLCASSLAQDRGETQYFGPGTRLLVL.

In this sample, this clonotype turned up a few times. The genes are TRBV12-3 or TRBV12-4 and TRBJ1-2; TRBD1 matches at 8 bases. V gave up 6 bases and J gave up 5 bases; unmatched junction bases: 8. This CDR3 region has 14 residues. CDR3 protein: CASSNRRGLYGYTF. The DNA for the CDR3 is TGTGCCAGCAGCAACCGCAGGGGGCTATATGGCTACACCTTC.

Only a few counts were recorded for this clonotype. The chain is built from TRBV10-2 and TRBJ2-7; D unresolved. CDR3 length: 12 residues. The V end was cut by 6 bases, the J end by 0 bases, with 6 bases between. CDR1 WSHSY and CDR2 SAAADI come from the germline V gene. This CDR3 is CASRQASYEQYF. In DNA form, the CDR3 reads TGCGCCAGCAGACAAGCCTCCTACGAGCAGTACTTC.

V is TRBV7-6 and J is TRBJ2-2; the D gene is possibly TRBD2 (5 bases). Germline CDR1 is SGHVS and CDR2 is FNYEAQ. CDR3 length: 16 residues. Trimming pared 1 base from V and 7 bases from J, leaving 16 bases between. CDR3 DNA sequence: TGTGCCAGCAGCTTAGGCTTGCGGGTTTCGGGCGGGGAGCTGTTTTTT. It is translated as CASSLGLRVSGGELFF.

Ten or more counts support this clonotype. The chain combines TRBV6-1 with TRBJ2-3; perhaps D is TRBD1 or TRBD2 (5 bases each). Germline CDR1 and CDR2: MNHNS and SASEGT. The CDR3 has 14 amino acids. The V and J ends lost 8 bases and 3 bases respectively, with 15 bases between them. The CDR3 nucleotides are TGTGCCAGCTCCGGGACGGTAACAACAGATACGCAGTATTTT. Translating gives CASSGTVTTDTQYF.

Comments on this clonotype: The junction differs from germline at one of its ends, possibly a read error. This chain links TRBV5-1 with TRBJ1-1, with a tentative D call TRBD1 (6 bases). CDR1 SGHRS and CDR2 YFSETQ come from the germline V gene. The CDR3 length is 16 residues. The DNA for the CDR3 is TGCGCCAGCAAAACGACAGGAGCCTATTTGAACGCTGAAGCTTTCTTT. Translation gives CASKTTGAYLNAEAFF.

The chain carries TRBV6-1 and TRBJ2-7, with D hard to call. Trimming took 0 bases from V and 5 from J, leaving 14 bases between them. Germline CDR1 MNHNS, CDR2 SASEGT. The CDR3 is 15 amino acids. In nucleotides, the CDR3 is TGTGCCAGCAGTGAAGCGCCTGGCGTCGGCAACGAGCAGTACTTC. Translating gives CASSEAPGVGNEQYF.

The chain joins TRBV20-1 to TRBJ1-5; a weak D match, TRBD1 (5 bases). The CDR3 is made up of 13 amino acids. CDR1 and CDR2 (germline): DFQATT, SNEGSKA (reference sequence). In DNA, the CDR3 is TGCAGCACGGGGGGAAAGGGCAATCAGCCCCAGCATTTT. It encodes CSTGGKGNQPQHF.

This clonotype was counted between two and nine times. The V call is TRBV20-1, the J call TRBJ2-1; 8 bases line up with TRBD2. Trimming removed 4 bases from V and 10 bases from J; junction bases left unmatched: 12. In germline, CDR1 is DFQATT, CDR2 SNEGSKA (reference sequence). The CDR3 is made up of 14 amino acids. The CDR3 here is CSANWGGRSPEQFF. CDR3 DNA: TGCAGTGCTAATTGGGGCGGGAGGTCCCCCGAGCAGTTCTTC.

This rearrangement joins TRBV5-1 to TRBJ1-1; the D is unclear. This CDR3 spans 14 amino acids. V was pared by 3 bases and J by 1 base, with 10 bases between. The germline CDR1 and CDR2 sequences are SGHRS and YFSETQ. The CDR3 coding sequence is TGCGCCAGCAGCTCACTACTAGGGAACACTGAAGCTTTCTTT. As protein: CASSSLLGNTEAFF.

The chain links TRBV11-2 to TRBJ1-1, with a tentative D call TRBD1 (6 bases). V shed 3 bases and J shed 8 bases, with 13 bases lying between them. The CDR3 extends over 13 amino acids. CDR1 is SGHAT and CDR2 is FQNNGV in the germline V gene. CDR3 nucleotides: TGTGCCAGCAGCTTCAATGGCGGACAGGAAGCTTTCTTT. Protein: CASSFNGGQEAFF. The entire variable domain, with the rest obtained from reference TRBV11-2 and TRBJ1-1, is as follows: EAGVAQSPRYKIIEKRQSVAFWCNPISGHATLYWYQQILGQGPKLLIQFQNNGVVDDSQLPKDRFSAERLKGVDSTLKIQPAKLEDSAVYLCASSFNGGQEAFFGQGTRLTVV.

The rearrangement links TRBV3-1 to TRBJ2-7, with TRBD2 identical over 7 bases. The V and J ends lost 4 bases and 1 base, in that order; junction bases with no gene match: 10. Germline CDR1 is LGHDT and CDR2 is YNNKEL (reference sequence). This CDR3 contains 16 residues. This CDR3 is CASSPAGGRASYEQYF. CDR3 bases: TGTGCCAGCAGCCCTGCCGGGGGGAGGGCTTCCTACGAGCAGTACTTC.

The chain uses TRBV5-1 and TRBJ2-5; 8 positions match TRBD2. V was pared by 0 bases and J by 1 base, with 5 bases of the junction left unmatched. Per germline, CDR1 SGHRS and CDR2 YFSETQ. This CDR3 is 16 amino acids long. In nucleotides, the CDR3 is TGCGCCAGCAGCTTGGATCCAGCGGGAGCCCAAGAGACCCAGTACTTC. As protein: CASSLDPAGAQETQYF.

The chain uses TRBV6-2 or TRBV6-3 and TRBJ2-1; TRBD2 matches at 9 bases. J gave up 2 bases and V 6 bases, and 5 bases lay outside the gene matches. Per the germline V gene, CDR1 is MNHEY and CDR2 is SVGEGT. The CDR3 runs to 15 residues. Written as DNA, the CDR3 is TGTGCCAGCAGGCGAAGCGGGAGGACCTACAATGAGCAGTTCTTC. As protein: CASRRSGRTYNEQFF.

This clonotype turned up a few times. CDR3 residues: CASSESSDSTYEQYF. The CDR3 bases are TGTGCCAGCAGTGAATCTAGCGACAGCACCTACGAGCAGTACTTC. The genes are TRBV2 and TRBJ2-7; D is possibly TRBD2 (6 bases). The CDR3 sequence is 15 residues long. Between the trimmed V and J ends, which lost 2 bases and 2 bases, there was a span of 13 bases. CDR1 is SNHLY, CDR2 FYNNEI, per germline.

This clonotype was seen ten or more times. V gene TRBV6-1 combines with J gene TRBJ2-6, with 8 positions matching TRBD2. CDR1 and CDR2 (germline): MNHNS, SASEGT. J was trimmed by 4 bases and V by 0 bases; bases with no gene match: 2. The CDR3 is made up of 16 amino acids. Written as DNA, the CDR3 is TGTGCCAGCAGTGAAGCCGGGAGGGCCGGGGCCAACGTCCTGACTTTC. It encodes CASSEAGRAGANVLTF.

The chain uses TRBV7-2 and TRBJ2-3, with 13 bases lining up with TRBD2. The trim removed 5 bases at V and 2 bases at J, leaving 13 bases unmatched. The CDR3 consists of 19 residues. Germline CDR1 SGHTA, CDR2 FQGNSA. The CDR3 DNA reads TGTGCCAGCAGCCGCGCCGGACTAGCGGGAGTCCCTCCCACAGATACGCAGTATTTT. Translation gives CASSRAGLAGVPPTDTQYF.

This clonotype came up a few times. The gene calls are TRBV7-2 and TRBJ1-1, with TRBD1 as a possible D gene (6 bases). Germline V gene lookup returns CDR1 SGHTA and CDR2 FQGNSA. The CDR3 loop spans 16 amino acids. With 5 bases removed from V and 0 bases from J, the gap between germline ends came to 16 bases. CDR3 nucleotides: TGTGCCAGCAGCCTAGGACAGTTCCTCTTGAACACTGAAGCTTTCTTT. This codes for CASSLGQFLLNTEAFF.

This clonotype was recorded at least ten times. The chain combines TRBV5-1 with TRBJ2-2; perhaps TRBD1 as D (6 bases). The CDR3 runs 16 residues. CDR1 and CDR2 from the germline V gene are SGHRS and YFSETQ. Trimming took off 0 bases at V and 1 base at J, with 10 bases between the two ends. CDR3 sequence: CASSLAGTQNTGELFF. CDR3 sequence (DNA): TGCGCCAGCAGCTTGGCCGGGACACAGAACACCGGGGAGCTGTTTTTT.

The V call is TRBV5-1, the J call TRBJ2-3; 8 bases are a match to TRBD2. Trimming removed 1 base from V and 5 bases from J; junction bases left unmatched: 12. The length of the CDR3 is 17 residues. Germline loops: CDR1 SGHRS, CDR2 YFSETQ. CDR3 nucleotide sequence: TGCGCCAGCAGCTTGATGGACGGGAGGGAAGTAGGAGATACGCAGTATTTT. Translated: CASSLMDGREVGDTQYF. The variable domain in full, completed from reference TRBV5-1 and TRBJ2-3, reads KAGVTQTPRYLIKTRGQQVTLSCSPISGHRSVSWYQQTPGQGLQFLFEYFSETQRNKGNFPGRFSGRQFSNSRSEMNVSTLELGDSALYLCASSLMDGREVGDTQYFGPGTRLTVL.

This clonotype was recorded a few times. The chain carries TRBV5-1 and TRBJ1-1; D might be TRBD1 (5 bases). This CDR3 spans 15 amino acids. Trimming removed 3 bases at V and 4 bases at J, with 16 bases between. Germline V gene data show CDR1 as SGHRS and CDR2 as YFSETQ. CDR3 sequence: CASSSHQYGATEAFF. Here the CDR3 DNA reads TGCGCCAGCAGCTCCCACCAATATGGGGCCACTGAAGCTTTCTTT.

This clonotype was counted many times. This chain links TRBV7-8 with TRBJ2-2; TRBD2 is a possible D gene (6 bases). Trimming shortened V by 6 bases and J by 7 bases, and 9 bases separated the two germline ends. This CDR3 is 12 amino acids long. CDR1 is SGHVS and CDR2 is FQNEAQ in the germline V gene. The DNA for the CDR3 is TGTGCCAGCAGGGCGGGATTCGGGGAGCTGTTTTTT. Translated: CASRAGFGELFF. Variable domain in full (rest from reference TRBV7-8 and TRBJ2-2): GAGVSQSPRYKVAKRGQDVALRCDPISGHVSLFWYQQALGQGPEFLTYFQNEAQLDKSGLPSDRFFAERPEGSVSTLKIQRTQQEDSAVYLCASRAGFGELFFGEGSRLTVL.

By proportion, this clonotype is medium-sized. CDR3 DNA: TGTGCCAGCAGCCCCGGGCCTACGACAGATACGCAGTATTTT. Protein: CASSPGPTTDTQYF. The chain uses TRBV7-2 and TRBJ2-3; D unresolved. The CDR3 runs 14 residues. The ends were cut back, 5 bases at V and 3 bases at J, with 12 bases in the middle. Germline CDR1 is SGHTA and CDR2 is FQGNSA.

This clonotype was observed many times. The V gene is TRBV9, the J gene TRBJ1-4; perhaps TRBD1 as D (6 bases). Germline V gives CDR1 SGDLS, CDR2 YYNGEE. V dropped 3 bases and J dropped 0 bases, with 12 bases sitting between them. The CDR3 is 16 amino acids. In DNA, the CDR3 is TGTGCCAGCAGCGCCGGGACACATCCAACTAATGAAAAACTGTTTTTT. Translation gives CASSAGTHPTNEKLFF.

This rearrangement joins TRBV27 to TRBJ2-5, with 11 bases matching TRBD2. Germline values: CDR1 MNHEY, CDR2 SMNVEV (reference sequence). Trimming at V came to 4 bases and at J to 2 bases, leaving 12 bases not matched to a gene. This CDR3 is 18 amino acids long. DNA for the CDR3: TGTGCCAGCAGTTCCGGGACTAGCGGATGGGCCCGTCAAGAGACCCAGTACTTC. Translating it yields CASSSGTSGWARQETQYF.